The 25 T cell receptor beta chains given below trace back to one sample, sequenced in a study of cytomegalovirus exposure and HLA in healthy donors. PCR used 60 Vbeta primers and 13 Jbeta primers. TCRdb keeps only in-frame clones here, not all; method: immunoSEQ multiplex PCR. The sample has 35,000 to 45,000 clones. The sample comprised PBMCs. These receptors were taken from a man between 25 and 39 years old in good health and CMV-seronegative.

CDR3 sequence (DNA): TGCGCCAGCAGCCGAACTATTAATGAAAAACTGTTTTTT. As protein: CASSRTINEKLFF. The J gene is TRBJ1-4, the V gene TRBV5-1; D not resolved. V lost 4 bases, J lost 4 bases, and 8 bases lay in between. The germline gives CDR1 SGHRS, CDR2 YFSETQ. This CDR3 region has 13 residues. The variable domain in full, completed from reference TRBV5-1 and TRBJ1-4, reads KAGVTQTPRYLIKTRGQQVTLSCSPISGHRSVSWYQQTPGQGLQFLFEYFSETQRNKGNFPGRFSGRQFSNSRSEMNVSTLELGDSALYLCASSRTINEKLFFGSGTQLSVL.

The rearrangement joins TRBV7-8 to TRBJ1-5; TRBD1 might be the D (6 bases). CDR1 is SGHVS, CDR2 FQNEAQ, per germline. This CDR3 region has 14 residues. V was shortened by 5 bases and J by 5 bases, with 13 bases between the two germline ends. The CDR3 spells CASSAEDSYQPQHF. The CDR3 bases are TGTGCCAGCAGCGCAGAGGACAGTTATCAGCCCCAGCATTTT.

This chain uses TRBV6-5 with TRBJ2-5; 7 nucleotides match TRBD1. V lost 1 base and J lost 5; bases outside the gene matches: 7. CDR1 and CDR2 (germline): MNHEY, SVGAGI. The CDR3 runs to 15 residues. The CDR3 loop reads CASSYFPTGPETQYF. CDR3 in DNA: TGTGCCAGCAGTTACTTCCCGACAGGGCCGGAGACCCAGTACTTC.

The chain's CDR3 is CASSFSLDGGGYSGANVLTF. DNA for the CDR3: TGTGCCAGCAGTTTTTCGTTGGACGGAGGAGGATACTCTGGGGCCAACGTCCTGACTTTC. The chain links TRBV27 to TRBJ2-6; the D gene is possibly TRBD2 (5 bases). Germline CDR1 MNHEY, CDR2 SMNVEV (reference sequence). V was pared by 3 bases and J by 0 bases, with 21 bases between. The CDR3 is made up of 20 amino acids. The full variable domain, its missing parts supplied by reference TRBV27 and TRBJ2-6, is EAQVTQNPRYLITVTGKKLTVTCSQNMNHEYMSWYRQDPGLGLRQIYYSMNVEVTDKGDVPEGYKVSRKEKRNFPLILESPSPNQTSLYFCASSFSLDGGGYSGANVLTFGAGSRLTVL.

The chain is built from TRBV2 and TRBJ2-7; 8 bases align to TRBD1. Losses at the gene ends were 2 bases for V and 3 bases for J; bases not matched to a gene: 9. Germline lookup yields CDR1 SNHLY and CDR2 FYNNEI. This CDR3 contains 16 residues. The CDR3 nucleotides are TGTGCCAGCAGTGAAAAGGGGGCAGGGGGCGGCTACGAGCAGTACTTC. Translating gives CASSEKGAGGGYEQYF.

The gene calls are TRBV30 and TRBJ1-3; D gene ambiguous. Germline V gives CDR1 GTSNPN, CDR2 SVGIG (reference sequence). CDR3 length: 14 residues. V lost 0 bases, J lost 7 bases, and 13 bases lay in between. CDR3 coding DNA: TGTGCCTGGAGTGTAAAGTGGAGGGTGAACACCATATATTTT. This gives the protein CAWSVKWRVNTIYF.

The rearrangement links TRBV28 to TRBJ2-7; D possibly corresponds to TRBD1 (5 bases). V lost 4 bases and J 3 bases, leaving 10 bases between the germline ends. CDR3 length: 13 residues. Germline values: CDR1 MDHEN, CDR2 SYDVKM. The CDR3 region is CASSWVQVYEQYF. CDR3 coding DNA: TGTGCCAGCAGTTGGGTACAGGTCTACGAGCAGTACTTC. The full variable domain, completed using reference TRBV28 and TRBJ2-7, is DVKVTQSSRYLVKRTGEKVFLECVQDMDHENMFWYRQDPGLGLRLIYFSYDVKMKEKGDIPEGYSVSREKKERFSLILESASTNQTSMYLCASSWVQVYEQYFGPGTRLTVT.

Judged by frequency, this clone is medium-sized. The J gene is TRBJ1-3, the V gene TRBV11-2; TRBD1 might be the D (6 bases). The V gene's germline CDR1 is SGHAT and CDR2 FQNNGV. CDR3 size: 15 residues. The germline V and J ends were trimmed by 3 bases and 0 bases, with 9 bases remaining between them. The CDR3 nucleotides read TGTGCCAGCAGCTTTTCAGGGGTCTCTGGAAACACCATATATTTT. This encodes CASSFSGVSGNTIYF.

The chain has TRBV19 and TRBJ2-3, with TRBD2 matching over 8 bases. J was trimmed by 2 bases and V by 5 bases; bases with no gene match: 3. CDR3 length equals 14 residues. Germline CDR1 and CDR2: LNHDA and SQIVND (reference sequence). The CDR3, as DNA: TGTGCCAGTAGTGGCGGACTAGCCACAGATACGCAGTATTTT. It is translated as CASSGGLATDTQYF.

The chain recombines TRBV10-2 with TRBJ1-5; D gene uncertain. The germline gives CDR1 WSHSY, CDR2 SAAADI. This CDR3 has 12 amino acids. V lost 4 bases and J 5 bases, leaving 6 bases between the germline ends. CDR3 coding DNA: TGCGCCAGCAGTGGAGGTGATCAGCCCCAGCATTTT. Translating gives CASSGGDQPQHF.

The CDR3 here is CAWSVPETQSSYEQYF. CDR3 in DNA: TGTGCCTGGAGTGTACCCGAGACTCAGAGCTCCTACGAGCAGTACTTC. V is TRBV30 and J is TRBJ2-7, with D hard to call. The CDR3 is made up of 16 amino acids. The germline CDR1 and CDR2 sequences are GTSNPN and SVGIG (reference sequence). The V and J ends lost 0 bases and 0 bases respectively, with 15 bases between them. Filled out from reference TRBV30 and TRBJ2-7, the complete variable domain reads SQTIHQWPATLVQPVGSPLSLECTVEGTSNPNLYWYRQAAGRGLQLLFYSVGIGQISSEVPQNLSASRPQDRQFILSSKKLLLSDSGFYLCAWSVPETQSSYEQYFGPGTRLTVT.

The chain has TRBV7-2 and TRBJ2-3, with unresolved D. The V end was cut by 2 bases, the J end by 0 bases, with 6 bases between. The length of the CDR3 is 14 residues. Germline loops: CDR1 SGHTA, CDR2 FQGNSA. DNA for the CDR3: TGTGCCAGCAGCTTATCGACTAGCACAGATACGCAGTATTTT. Translation: CASSLSTSTDTQYF.

V is TRBV7-9 and J is TRBJ2-5; D possibly corresponds to TRBD2 (6 bases). This CDR3 comprises 16 residues. V lost 7 bases to trimming and J lost 1 base, with 19 bases between them. Germline CDR1 is SEHNR and CDR2 is FQNEAQ (reference sequence). CDR3 nucleotides: TGTGCCAGCATCCTAACCGGAGGGTTAGGCCAAGAGACCCAGTACTTC. This translates into CASILTGGLGQETQYF.

The chain joins TRBV18 to TRBJ1-2; D not certain. With 5 bases removed from V and 4 bases from J, the gap between germline ends came to 8 bases. Germline V CDR1 and CDR2: KGHSH, LQKENI. CDR3 length equals 12 residues. This CDR3 reads CASSSGGYGYTF. CDR3 DNA: TGTGCCAGCTCATCGGGAGGCTATGGCTACACCTTC.

The V and J genes are TRBV28 and TRBJ2-5; 10 positions match TRBD2. The V gene end was trimmed by 5 bases and the J gene end by 5 bases; junction bases not matched to a gene: 11. The germline V gene encodes CDR1 MDHEN and CDR2 SYDVKM. The CDR3 consists of 16 residues. The CDR3: CASSRVSGRARETQYF. In DNA, the CDR3 is TGTGCCAGCAGTCGTGTAAGCGGGAGGGCCAGGGAGACCCAGTACTTC.

The CDR3 DNA reads TGTGCCAGCAGCTTAGCGGGGACTCTTAGCTACGAGCAGTACTTC. Protein product: CASSLAGTLSYEQYF. The rearrangement links TRBV7-9 to TRBJ2-7; possible D gene TRBD2, 6 bases. Per germline, CDR1 SEHNR and CDR2 FQNEAQ (reference sequence). V lost 0 bases, J lost 3 bases, and 12 bases lay in between. The length of the CDR3 is 15 residues.

This rearrangement joins TRBV4-2 to TRBJ2-2; D is perhaps TRBD2 (5 bases). The CDR3 has 16 residues. Germline assignment: CDR1 LGHNA and CDR2 YNFKEQ. V lost 0 bases and J lost 5, with 13 bases in between. Here the CDR3 DNA reads TGTGCCAGCAGCCAAGAGAGGGCCGGTTGGACCGGGGAGCTGTTTTTT. It translates to CASSQERAGWTGELFF.

The chain employs TRBV25-1 and TRBJ1-2, with TRBD1 matching 8 bases. CDR1 and CDR2 (germline): MGHDK, SYGVNS. This CDR3 comprises 14 residues. The trim removed 7 bases at V and 8 bases at J, leaving 12 bases unmatched. CDR3 nucleotide sequence: TGTGCCAGCACCAGGGGGCCTGGTCTAAAGGGCTACACCTTC. It specifies CASTRGPGLKGYTF.

The rearrangement joins TRBV7-9 to TRBJ1-5; D is undetermined. V lost 5 bases and J lost 0, with 8 bases in between. The CDR3 consists of 14 residues. Germline V gene lookup returns CDR1 SEHNR and CDR2 FQNEAQ (reference sequence). The chain's CDR3 is CASSRDNSNQPQHF. CDR3 nucleotide sequence: TGTGCCAGCAGCAGAGACAATAGCAATCAGCCCCAGCATTTT.

This chain connects TRBV21-1 to TRBJ1-2; TRBD1 is the table's D call and was not checked against the DNA. TRBV21-1 is a pseudogene segment. The CDR3 has 16 residues. The CDR3 region is CASSKEGARNRDGYTF. In DNA, the CDR3 is TGTGCCAGCAGCAAAGAGGGGGCTAGGAACAGGGATGGCTACACCTTC.

The V gene is TRBV5-6, the J gene TRBJ2-5; 7 positions agree with TRBD1. Germline V gene data show CDR1 as SGHDT and CDR2 as YYEEEE. Losses at the gene ends were 4 bases for V and 4 bases for J; bases not matched to a gene: 10. The CDR3 loop spans 15 amino acids. The DNA of the CDR3 is TGTGCCAGCAGCCCCCGGACAGGAGTGGTAGAGACCCAGTACTTC. Its protein product is CASSPRTGVVETQYF.

A remark on this clone: The junction departs from germline at one end; a sequencing error may be responsible. The chain employs TRBV7-2 and TRBJ1-6, with a possible D match to TRBD1 (6 bases). Germline CDR1 is SGHTA and CDR2 is FQGNSA. The length of the CDR3 is 16 residues. In nucleotides, the CDR3 is TGTGCCAGCAGCCCAACAATGGGGGCCTATAATTCACCCCTACACTTT. It yields the protein CASSPTMGAYNSPLHF.

The CDR3 is CASRKENEQYF. Written as DNA, the CDR3 is TGTGCCAGCAGGAAGGAGAACGAGCAGTACTTC. The rearrangement joins TRBV5-6 to TRBJ2-7; D gene uncertain. CDR3 length: 11 amino acids. From germline, CDR1 is SGHDT and CDR2 YYEEEE. V was clipped by 5 bases and J by 5 bases, with 8 bases between them.

The chain couples TRBV6-4 to TRBJ2-4; 12 bases align to TRBD2. Germline CDR1 MRHNA, CDR2 SNTAGT. This CDR3 has 15 amino acids. J was trimmed by 9 bases and V by 4 bases; bases with no gene match: 7. This chain's CDR3 is CASSALAGGPGIQYF. The CDR3 region has the DNA TGTGCCAGCAGTGCGCTAGCGGGAGGGCCAGGCATTCAGTACTTC.

The chain carries TRBV5-1 and TRBJ2-1; D is possibly TRBD2 (6 bases). The V end was cut by 0 bases, the J end by 3 bases, with 7 bases between. The germline CDR1 and CDR2 sequences are SGHRS and YFSETQ. The CDR3 has 14 amino acids. The CDR3 DNA reads TGCGCCAGCAGCTTGGAGACTAGCTACAATGAGCAGTTCTTC. Protein product: CASSLETSYNEQFF.